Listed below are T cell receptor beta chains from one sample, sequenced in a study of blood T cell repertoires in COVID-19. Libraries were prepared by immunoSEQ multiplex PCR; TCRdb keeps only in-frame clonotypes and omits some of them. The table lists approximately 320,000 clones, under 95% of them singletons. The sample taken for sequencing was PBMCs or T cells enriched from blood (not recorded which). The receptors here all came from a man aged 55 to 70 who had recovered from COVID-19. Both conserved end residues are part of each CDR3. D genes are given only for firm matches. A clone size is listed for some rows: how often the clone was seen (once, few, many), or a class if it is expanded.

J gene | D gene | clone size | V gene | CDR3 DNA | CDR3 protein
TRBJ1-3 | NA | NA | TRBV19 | TGTGCCAGTTTGCCACAGGGTAGCTCTGGAAACACCATATATTTT | CASLPQGSSGNTIYF
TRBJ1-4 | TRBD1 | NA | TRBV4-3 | TGCGCCAGCAGCCGCGGGACAGGGATTGAAAAACTGTTTTTT | CASSRGTGIEKLFF
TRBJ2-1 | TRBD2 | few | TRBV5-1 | TGCGCCAGCAGCTTGGCTAGCGGGAGGTGGAATGAGCAGTTCTTC | CASSLASGRWNEQFF
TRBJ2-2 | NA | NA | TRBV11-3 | TGTGCCAGCAGCTTCGAGGGGGCCGGGGAGCTGTTTTTT | CASSFEGAGELFF
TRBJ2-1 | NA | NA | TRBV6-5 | TGTGCCAGCACCGTACCTCCCGGGAATGAGCAGTTCTTC | CASTVPPGNEQFF
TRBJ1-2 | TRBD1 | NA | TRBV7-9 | TGTGCCAGCAGCCCGGGACAGGGCTATGGCTACACCTTC | CASSPGQGYGYTF
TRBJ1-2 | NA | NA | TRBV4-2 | TGTGCCAGCAGCCAAGGGACCGGGAGCTATGGCTACACCTTC | CASSQGTGSYGYTF
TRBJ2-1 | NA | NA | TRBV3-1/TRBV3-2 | TGTGCCAGCAGCCAATTCGACTGGGCGGGTGCAAACTACAATGAGCAGTTCTTC | CASSQFDWAGANYNEQFF
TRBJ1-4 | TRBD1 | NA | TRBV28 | TGTGCCAGCAGAGGACAGGGGGCGAGGGGGCTGTTTTTT | CASRGQGARGLFF
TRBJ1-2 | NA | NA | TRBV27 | TGTGCCAGCAGTTTTGCGGTTAACTATGGCTACACCTTC | CASSFAVNYGYTF
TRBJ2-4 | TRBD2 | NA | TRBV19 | TGTGCCAGTAGTATCGCGGGAGGAACCCTAGCCAAAAACATTCAGTACTTC | CASSIAGGTLAKNIQYF
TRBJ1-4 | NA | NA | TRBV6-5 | TGTGCCAGCAGCAGGGAGGTTCGGGAAAAACTGTTTTTT | CASSREVREKLFF
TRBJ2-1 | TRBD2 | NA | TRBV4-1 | TGCGCCAGCCGGTGGTCAGTGCGGGGGGGCAGTGGGAATGAGCAGTTCTTC | CASRWSVRGGSGNEQFF
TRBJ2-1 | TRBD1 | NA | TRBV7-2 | TGTGCCAGCAGCATTCGGACTGGACAGGGAAGGTACAATGAGCAGTTCTTC | CASSIRTGQGRYNEQFF
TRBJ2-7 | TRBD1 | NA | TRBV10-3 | TGTGCCATCAGACCGACAGGGAGCCTCGAGCAGTACTTC | CAIRPTGSLEQYF
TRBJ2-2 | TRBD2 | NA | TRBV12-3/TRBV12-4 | TGTGCCAGCAGTTCCCGACTAGCGGGGGAGCTGTTTTTT | CASSSRLAGELFF
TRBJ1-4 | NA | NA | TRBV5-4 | TGTGCCAGCAGCTTGGACGGGGGGACTAATGAAAAACTGTTTTTT | CASSLDGGTNEKLFF
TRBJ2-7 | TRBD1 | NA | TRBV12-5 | TGTGCTAGTGGTTTTGGACAGGGGGTGTGGGACGAGCAGTACTTC | CASGFGQGVWDEQYF
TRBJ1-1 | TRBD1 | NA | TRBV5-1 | TGCGCCAGTCAACAGGGGAGGAACACTGAAGCTTTCTTT | CASQQGRNTEAFF
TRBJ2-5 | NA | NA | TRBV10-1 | TGCGCCAGCAGTGATTCGGGTAAAAAGACCCAGTACTTC | CASSDSGKKTQYF
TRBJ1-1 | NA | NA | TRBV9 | TGTGCCAGCAGCCCCCGGGAGGGATTCTTGGGCACTGAAGCTTTCTTT | CASSPREGFLGTEAFF
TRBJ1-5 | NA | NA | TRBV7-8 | TGTGCCAGCAGCGCAGGGGGCAATCAGCCCCAGCATTTT | CASSAGGNQPQHF
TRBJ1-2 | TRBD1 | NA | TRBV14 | TGTGCCAGCAGCCCCTACAGGGGACAGGGGGCCGGGATCTATGGCTACACCTTC | CASSPYRGQGAGIYGYTF
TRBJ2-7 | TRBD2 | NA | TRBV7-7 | TGTGCTAGCAGCCAAGCGGGGTCCCACGAGCAGTACTTC | CASSQAGSHEQYF
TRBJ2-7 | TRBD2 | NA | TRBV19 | TGTGCCAGTAGCCCCTGGCTAGCGGGAGACCACGAGCAGTACTTC | CASSPWLAGDHEQYF
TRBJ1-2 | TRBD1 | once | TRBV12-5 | TGTGCTAGTGGTTTGGGACAGGGGGCTGGCTACACCTTC | CASGLGQGAGYTF
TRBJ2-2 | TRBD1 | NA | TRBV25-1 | TGTGCCAGCAGTGGCCGGGACAGGGTCGGCGGGGAGCTGTTTTTT | CASSGRDRVGGELFF
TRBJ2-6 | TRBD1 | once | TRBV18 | TGTGCCAGCTCACCACCAACAGGGGGAGCCTCTGCTGGGGCCAACGTCCTGACTTTC | CASSPPTGGASAGANVLTF
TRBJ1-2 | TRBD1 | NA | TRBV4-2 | TGTGCCAGCAGCCAAGATCCCAAGGGACAGCTAATTAACTATGGCTACACCTTC | CASSQDPKGQLINYGYTF
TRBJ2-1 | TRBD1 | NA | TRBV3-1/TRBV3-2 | TGTGCCAGCAGCCTCTTGGACGAGGGGGCGGAGCAGTTCTTC | CASSLLDEGAEQFF
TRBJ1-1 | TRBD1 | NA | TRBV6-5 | TGTGCCAGCAGTCTTGGACAGGCGATGAACACTGAAGCTTTCTTT | CASSLGQAMNTEAFF
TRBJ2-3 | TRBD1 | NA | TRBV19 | TGTGCCAGTAGTCCCTGGCTAGGGGGCCGGGATACGCAGTATTTT | CASSPWLGGRDTQYF
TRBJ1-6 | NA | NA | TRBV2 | TGTGCCAGCAGTGAAGAGAGGGAGATCCCTTCACCCCTCCACTTT | CASSEEREIPSPLHF
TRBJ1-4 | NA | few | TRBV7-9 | TGTGCCAGCAGCTTAGCAAGGGGGGGCGTAGAAAAACTGTTTTTT | CASSLARGGVEKLFF
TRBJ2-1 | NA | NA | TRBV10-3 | TGTGCCAAAAAATTAGCGGTTAGCTCCTACAATGAGCAGTTCTTC | CAKKLAVSSYNEQFF
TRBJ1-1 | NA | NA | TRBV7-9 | TGTGCCAGCAGCTTAGTTCCACAGATGAACACTGAAGCTTTCTTT | CASSLVPQMNTEAFF
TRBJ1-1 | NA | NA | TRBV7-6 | TGTGCCAGCAGTGACCATTGGACAACGAACACTGAAGCTTTCTTT | CASSDHWTTNTEAFF
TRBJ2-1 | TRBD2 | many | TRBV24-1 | TGTGCCACCAGTCGGCGGGAGTTTCCCCACAATGAGCAGTTCTTC | CATSRREFPHNEQFF
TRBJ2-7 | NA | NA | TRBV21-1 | TGTGCCAGCAGCACGGGACTAGCGGTTACCTACGAGCAGTACTTC | CASSTGLAVTYEQYF
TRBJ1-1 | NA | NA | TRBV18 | TGTGCCAGCTCAAGGGGGAACACTGAAGCTTTCTTT | CASSRGNTEAFF
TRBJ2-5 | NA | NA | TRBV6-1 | TGTGCCAGCAGTGAAGGGGGGACATCCAAAGAGACCCAGTACTTC | CASSEGGTSKETQYF